These T cell receptor beta chains were read from a single sample in a study of cytomegalovirus exposure and HLA in healthy donors. Generated by immunoSEQ multiplex PCR, the TCRdb table keeps only in-frame clones and is missing some. The sample records about 160,000 clones, about 96% being singletons. The specimen sequenced was PBMCs. The receptors were gathered from a woman aged 18-30 years in good health and CMV-seronegative. Both conserved end residues are part of each CDR3. The D gene is left open where the match is weak. For some rows the clone size is stated as once, few or many, or as a class when expanded; others skip it.

CDR3 protein: CASSQTSGGKNIQYF
CDR3 DNA: TGCGCCAGCAGCCAGACTAGCGGGGGAAAAAACATTCAGTACTTC
D gene: TRBD2
V gene: TRBV4-1
clone size: .
J gene: TRBJ2-4

CDR3 protein: CASSLDTDTQYF
CDR3 DNA: TGTGCCAGCAGCCTGGACACCGATACGCAGTATTTT
D gene: .
V gene: TRBV7-2
clone size: .
J gene: TRBJ2-3

CDR3 protein: CASSVAGRPGGEQYF
CDR3 DNA: TGTGCCAGCAGCGTAGCGGGGAGGCCAGGTGGCGAGCAGTACTTC
D gene: .
V gene: TRBV9
clone size: .
J gene: TRBJ2-7

CDR3 protein: CAIGSRDSSNEQFF
CDR3 DNA: TGTGCCATCGGGTCCCGGGACTCCAGCAATGAGCAGTTCTTC
D gene: .
V gene: TRBV10-3
clone size: .
J gene: TRBJ2-1

CDR3 protein: CASTLHRDGNGAFF
CDR3 DNA: TGTGCCAGTACCCTGCACAGGGATGGAAATGGTGCTTTCTTT
D gene: .
V gene: TRBV19
clone size: .
J gene: TRBJ1-1

CDR3 protein: CASSLGAGSGNTIYF
CDR3 DNA: TGTGCCAGCAGCTTAGGTGCAGGCTCTGGAAACACCATATATTTT
D gene: .
V gene: TRBV7-2
clone size: .
J gene: TRBJ1-3

CDR3 protein: CSATSGYTEAFF
CDR3 DNA: TGCAGCGCTACCTCAGGGTACACTGAAGCTTTCTTT
D gene: .
V gene: TRBV29-1
clone size: .
J gene: TRBJ1-1

CDR3 protein: CASSYRGGRETQYF
CDR3 DNA: TGTGCCAGCAGCTACCGGGGGGGTAGAGAGACCCAGTACTTC
D gene: TRBD2
V gene: TRBV11-2
clone size: .
J gene: TRBJ2-5

CDR3 protein: CASSANGQGLQFF
CDR3 DNA: TGTGCCAGCAGCGCAAACGGACAGGGCCTGCAGTTCTTC
D gene: TRBD1
V gene: TRBV9
clone size: few
J gene: TRBJ2-1

CDR3 protein: CASSHGLAGGIGGTYNEQFF
CDR3 DNA: TGCGCCAGCAGCCACGGACTAGCGGGGGGTATCGGAGGGACCTACAATGAGCAGTTCTTC
D gene: TRBD2
V gene: TRBV5-1
clone size: .
J gene: TRBJ2-1

CDR3 protein: CASRGQVGEGQYF
CDR3 DNA: TGTGCCAGCAGGGGACAAGTGGGAGAAGGGCAGTACTTC
D gene: .
V gene: TRBV25-1
clone size: .
J gene: TRBJ2-7

CDR3 protein: CASSSKTGGYYEQYF
CDR3 DNA: TGCGCCAGCAGCTCGAAGACAGGGGGCTATTACGAGCAGTACTTC
D gene: TRBD1
V gene: TRBV5-1
clone size: .
J gene: TRBJ2-7

CDR3 protein: CASSTNLGTLANYGYTF
CDR3 DNA: TGTGCCAGCAGTACCAATTTAGGGACACTCGCTAACTATGGCTACACCTTC
D gene: .
V gene: TRBV2
clone size: .
J gene: TRBJ1-2

CDR3 protein: CASSLDRTGEAFF
CDR3 DNA: TGTGCCAGCAGCTTAGACCGAACCGGTGAAGCTTTCTTT
D gene: .
V gene: TRBV7-2
clone size: .
J gene: TRBJ1-1

CDR3 protein: CASSLEASSGQETQYF
CDR3 DNA: TGTGCCAGCAGCTTAGAGGCTAGCTCGGGGCAAGAGACCCAGTACTTC
D gene: .
V gene: TRBV7-6
clone size: .
J gene: TRBJ2-5

CDR3 protein: CASRVGGSGANVLTF
CDR3 DNA: TGTGCCAGCAGGGTGGGGGGTTCTGGGGCCAACGTCCTGACTTTC
D gene: .
V gene: TRBV6-1
clone size: .
J gene: TRBJ2-6

CDR3 protein: CASSAGTPGNYGYTF
CDR3 DNA: TGTGCCAGCAGCGCGGGGACCCCGGGGAACTATGGCTACACCTTC
D gene: .
V gene: TRBV5-4
clone size: .
J gene: TRBJ1-2

CDR3 protein: CASTPVRYYGYTF
CDR3 DNA: TGTGCCAGCACCCCCGTGAGGTACTATGGCTACACCTTC
D gene: .
V gene: TRBV2
clone size: once
J gene: TRBJ1-2

CDR3 protein: CASSPRTGGEQYF
CDR3 DNA: TGTGCCAGCAGCCCAAGGACGGGGGGGGAGCAGTACTTC
D gene: TRBD2
V gene: TRBV5-5
clone size: .
J gene: TRBJ2-7

CDR3 protein: CASSGNRPYEQYF
CDR3 DNA: TGTGCCAGCAGTGGGAACAGGCCCTACGAGCAGTACTTC
D gene: .
V gene: TRBV2
clone size: .
J gene: TRBJ2-7

CDR3 protein: CASSHGQPGANVLTF
CDR3 DNA: TGTGCCAGCAGCCATGGACAACCTGGGGCCAACGTCCTGACTTTC
D gene: .
V gene: TRBV11-3
clone size: .
J gene: TRBJ2-6

CDR3 protein: CASSLDVAGAYNEQFF
CDR3 DNA: TGTGCCAGCAGCTTAGATGTAGCGGGAGCTTACAATGAGCAGTTCTTC
D gene: TRBD2
V gene: TRBV7-2
clone size: .
J gene: TRBJ2-1

CDR3 protein: CASSPLRMNTEAFF
CDR3 DNA: TGTGCCAGCTCACCATTGCGGATGAACACTGAAGCTTTCTTT
D gene: .
V gene: TRBV18
clone size: .
J gene: TRBJ1-1

CDR3 protein: CASSDRDFLRGYTF
CDR3 DNA: TGTGCCAGCAGCGACCGGGACTTCCTTCGGGGCTACACCTTC
D gene: .
V gene: TRBV11-2
clone size: .
J gene: TRBJ1-2

CDR3 protein: CAWSGHLLAGGQREQYF
CDR3 DNA: TGTGCCTGGAGTGGGCACTTACTTGCGGGGGGGCAGCGCGAGCAGTACTTC
D gene: TRBD2
V gene: TRBV30
clone size: .
J gene: TRBJ2-7

CDR3 protein: CASSSKWTSTDTQYF
CDR3 DNA: TGTGCCAGCAGTTCAAAGTGGACTTCCACAGATACGCAGTATTTT
D gene: .
V gene: TRBV6-5
clone size: once
J gene: TRBJ2-3

CDR3 protein: CASRKIPGGGAAGELFF
CDR3 DNA: TGTGCCAGCCGAAAGATCCCCGGCGGGGGGGCCGCCGGGGAGCTGTTTTTT
D gene: TRBD2
V gene: TRBV11-1
clone size: .
J gene: TRBJ2-2

CDR3 protein: CASSVAGAKNTEAFF
CDR3 DNA: TGTGCCAGCAGCGTGGCAGGGGCCAAGAACACTGAAGCTTTCTTT
D gene: .
V gene: TRBV7-9
clone size: .
J gene: TRBJ1-1

CDR3 protein: CASSSDRAETQYF
CDR3 DNA: TGTGCCAGCAGTTCCGACAGGGCCGAGACCCAGTACTTC
D gene: TRBD1
V gene: TRBV6-5
clone size: .
J gene: TRBJ2-5

CDR3 protein: CASSISGTGIIYGYTF
CDR3 DNA: TGTGCCAGCAGCATTTCAGGGACAGGGATCATCTATGGCTACACCTTC
D gene: TRBD1
V gene: TRBV28
clone size: .
J gene: TRBJ1-2

CDR3 protein: CASSSGQAGGYNEQFF
CDR3 DNA: TGTGCCAGCAGCTCCGGCCAAGCGGGGGGGTACAATGAGCAGTTCTTC
D gene: TRBD2
V gene: TRBV7-9
clone size: .
J gene: TRBJ2-1

CDR3 protein: CASSLSFFSGANVLTF
CDR3 DNA: TGTGCCAGCAGCTTAAGCTTTTTCTCTGGGGCCAACGTCCTGACTTTC
D gene: .
V gene: TRBV13
clone size: .
J gene: TRBJ2-6

CDR3 protein: CASLRLIGDSYEQYF
CDR3 DNA: TGTGCCAGCTTACGACTGATAGGGGATTCCTACGAGCAGTACTTC
D gene: .
V gene: TRBV6-1
clone size: .
J gene: TRBJ2-7

CDR3 protein: CASSPGLAGGYEQYF
CDR3 DNA: TGCGCCAGCAGTCCCGGACTAGCGGGAGGGTACGAGCAGTACTTC
D gene: TRBD2
V gene: TRBV5-1
clone size: .
J gene: TRBJ2-7

CDR3 protein: CASSGSLNPLLLAKNIQYF
CDR3 DNA: TGCGCCAGCAGCGGGAGCTTGAACCCCCTCCTCCTAGCCAAAAACATTCAGTACTTC
D gene: .
V gene: TRBV5-1
clone size: .
J gene: TRBJ2-4

CDR3 protein: CASSDQGQGNQETQYF
CDR3 DNA: TGTGCCAGCAGTGATCAGGGGCAGGGAAACCAAGAGACCCAGTACTTC
D gene: .
V gene: TRBV2
clone size: .
J gene: TRBJ2-5

CDR3 protein: CATSPRRGNSPLHF
CDR3 DNA: TGTGCCACCAGCCCCCGCAGGGGTAATTCACCCCTCCACTTT
D gene: .
V gene: TRBV15
clone size: .
J gene: TRBJ1-6

CDR3 protein: CASSHSGGTEAFF
CDR3 DNA: TGCGCCAGCAGCCACTCAGGGGGCACTGAAGCTTTCTTT
D gene: TRBD1
V gene: TRBV4-3
clone size: .
J gene: TRBJ1-1

CDR3 protein: CASSQQYSRDFNGYTF
CDR3 DNA: TGCGCCAGCAGCCAACAATATTCCAGGGATTTCAATGGCTACACCTTC
D gene: .
V gene: TRBV4-1
clone size: .
J gene: TRBJ1-2

CDR3 protein: CASSLVGVAYGYTF
CDR3 DNA: TGTGCCAGCAGCTTGGTCGGGGTGGCCTATGGCTACACCTTC
D gene: .
V gene: TRBV5-4
clone size: .
J gene: TRBJ1-2